These 23 T cell receptor beta chains share one sample of origin, sequenced in a study of T cells after yellow fever vaccination. TCRdb re-called the 5' RACE reads through MiXCR, storing one row per CDR3 protein. The sample consists of hundreds of thousands of distinct CDR3 sequences, approximately 13% of them appearing once. The sample here was PBMCs, taken on the day of the yellow fever booster vaccination. These receptors originate from a man under 40 who received the YFV17D yellow fever vaccine.

The J gene is TRBJ2-5, the V gene TRBV30; 9 bases fit TRBD1. V lost 1 base and J lost 5; bases outside the gene matches: 5. The CDR3 is 14 amino acids. Germline lookup yields CDR1 GTSNPN and CDR2 SVGIG (reference sequence). In DNA, the CDR3 is TGTGCCTGGAGTGCACAGGGGGCTCGGGAGACCCAGTACTTC. Encoded protein: CAWSAQGARETQYF.

V is TRBV5-6 and J is TRBJ2-5; the D gene is possibly TRBD2 (7 bases). There are 14 residues in the CDR3. Trimming took 4 bases from V and 5 from J, leaving 15 bases between them. The germline gives CDR1 SGHDT, CDR2 YYEEEE. CDR3 loop: CASSLRGAEETQYF. In DNA form, the CDR3 reads TGTGCCAGCAGCCTACGGGGGGCAGAGGAGACCCAGTACTTC.

This clonotype has just a few counts. The chain uses TRBV20-1 and TRBJ1-1; D is undetermined. Germline values: CDR1 DFQATT, CDR2 SNEGSKA (reference sequence). V was trimmed by 2 bases and J by 0 bases, leaving 10 bases between them. The length of the CDR3 is 14 residues. Here the CDR3 reads CSARKGTMNTEAFF. The CDR3 nucleotides are TGCAGTGCTAGAAAGGGAACAATGAACACTGAAGCTTTCTTT.

The chain joins TRBV7-2 to TRBJ2-7, with TRBD1 identical over 7 bases. The J segment lost 0 bases and the V segment lost 2 bases, leaving 7 bases of the junction unmatched. CDR3 length: 16 residues. In germline, CDR1 is SGHTA, CDR2 FQGNSA. Here the CDR3 reads CASSLSATGSSYEQYF. DNA for the CDR3: TGTGCCAGCAGCTTATCCGCGACAGGGAGCTCCTACGAGCAGTACTTC.

The table lists this clonotype with a count of one. This sequence joins TRBV12-3 or TRBV12-4 and TRBJ2-1; 8 nucleotides align to TRBD2. The CDR3 has 13 amino acids. V lost 8 bases to trimming and J lost 6 bases; unmatched junction nucleotides: 6. The CDR3 DNA sequence: TGTGCCAGCGCCGGGACTAGAGGCAATGAGCAGTTCTTC. This sequence encodes CASAGTRGNEQFF.

This clonotype showed up just once. The V call is TRBV29-1, the J call TRBJ2-7, with D possibly matching TRBD2 (5 bases). CDR3 length: 13 amino acids. Between the trimmed V and J ends, which lost 8 bases and 4 bases, there was a span of 18 bases. Germline CDR1 reads SQVTM; CDR2 reads ANQGSEA. CDR3 bases: TGCAGCATTTCACTGAGCGGCTTGTACGAGCAGTACTTC. Its translation is CSISLSGLYEQYF.

This clonotype came up a few times. The chain employs TRBV7-9 and TRBJ2-4, with no clear D. There are 15 residues in the CDR3. The germline CDR1 and CDR2 sequences are SEHNR and FQNEAQ (reference sequence). Trimming removed 5 bases at V and 0 bases at J, with 11 bases between. The CDR3 coding sequence is TGTGCCAGCAGCACCACGTCAGGAGCCAAAAACATTCAGTACTTC. Its protein is CASSTTSGAKNIQYF.

In this sample, this clonotype turned up a few times. The chain recombines TRBV7-9 with TRBJ2-4; D unclear. V lost 5 bases and J lost 9, with 14 bases in between. The germline V gene has CDR1 SEHNR and CDR2 FQNEAQ (reference sequence). This CDR3 is 13 amino acids long. The CDR3 region is CASSNHLFPIQYF. The CDR3 DNA is TGTGCCAGCAGCAACCACCTATTTCCCATTCAGTACTTC.

In its sample, this clonotype was seen a few times. The chain recombines TRBV20-1 with TRBJ2-1, with D perhaps TRBD2 (6 bases). Trimming stripped 4 bases from V and 1 base from J, with 8 bases between. The CDR3 runs 13 residues. Germline V gene data show CDR1 as DFQATT and CDR2 as SNEGSKA (reference sequence). CDR3 DNA sequence: TGCAGTGCTATAGGACTATCCTACAATGAGCAGTTCTTC. It codes for CSAIGLSYNEQFF.

The rearrangement links TRBV7-2 to TRBJ2-7, with TRBD2 matching 13 bases. The length of the CDR3 is 15 residues. CDR1 is SGHTA, CDR2 FQGNSA, per germline. Trimming removed 5 bases from V and 7 bases from J; junction bases left unmatched: 8. The CDR3 coding sequence is TGTGCCAGCAGCGTCGGGACTAGCGGGATAAGAGAGCAGTACTTC. It specifies CASSVGTSGIREQYF.

The rearrangement joins TRBV5-4 to TRBJ2-3; the match to TRBD2 covers 10 bases. CDR1 is SGHNT and CDR2 is YYREEE in the germline V gene (reference sequence). Trimming cost V 4 bases and J 4 bases; bases outside gene matches: 6. This CDR3 contains 15 residues. The CDR3 nucleotides read TGTGCCAGCAGCATCGGGACTAGCGTATCAGATACGCAGTATTTT. Protein: CASSIGTSVSDTQYF. Full variable domain (rest looked up from reference TRBV5-4 and TRBJ2-3): ETGVTQSPTHLIKTRGQQVTLRCSSQSGHNTVSWYQQALGQGPQFIFQYYREEENGRGNFPPRFSGLQFPNYSSELNVNALELDDSALYLCASSIGTSVSDTQYFGPGTRLTVL.

This clonotype was counted a few times. CDR3 DNA sequence: TGTGCCAGCAGCCATCCCTACGAGCAGTACTTC. This translates into CASSHPYEQYF. The chain has TRBV11-2 and TRBJ2-7; D unresolved. This CDR3 has 11 amino acids. The V gene lost 5 bases and the J gene lost 2 bases, with 4 bases spanning the gap. Germline CDR1 and CDR2: SGHAT and FQNNGV.

This clonotype was counted between two and nine times. This chain uses TRBV7-9 with TRBJ2-7; 8 bases line up with TRBD2. This CDR3 has 16 residues. Per germline, CDR1 SEHNR and CDR2 FQNEAQ (reference sequence). The V and J ends lost 7 bases and 3 bases, in that order; junction bases with no gene match: 14. CDR3 loop: CASTGSWGLGLYEQYF. In nucleotides, the CDR3 is TGTGCCAGCACCGGAAGCTGGGGACTAGGGCTCTACGAGCAGTACTTC.

This clonotype has ten or more counts. The rearrangement joins TRBV11-2 to TRBJ2-3, with D perhaps TRBD2 (6 bases). The CDR3 consists of 15 residues. CDR1 and CDR2 from the germline V gene are SGHAT and FQNNGV. V dropped 3 bases and J dropped 5 bases, with 15 bases sitting between them. The CDR3 here is CASSLRDRVLDTQYF. The DNA of the CDR3 is TGTGCCAGCAGCTTGCGGGATAGGGTTCTAGATACGCAGTATTTT.

There are a few counts of this clonotype. The chain combines TRBV19 with TRBJ2-3; D gene ambiguous. The CDR3 spans 14 residues. The V end was cut by 3 bases, the J end by 0 bases, with 7 bases between. CDR1 is LNHDA and CDR2 is SQIVND in the germline V gene (reference sequence). CDR3 nucleotide sequence: TGTGCCAGTAGTATTCAGGACAGCACAGATACGCAGTATTTT. It codes for CASSIQDSTDTQYF. The full variable domain, its missing parts supplied by reference TRBV19 and TRBJ2-3, is DGGITQSPKYLFRKEGQNVTLSCEQNLNHDAMYWYRQDPGQGLRLIYYSQIVNDFQKGDIAEGYSVSREKKESFPLTVTSAQKNPTAFYLCASSIQDSTDTQYFGPGTRLTVL.

Only a few counts were recorded for this clonotype. CDR3 sequence: CATSRGTSAQQFF. In nucleotides, the CDR3 is TGTGCCACCAGCCGAGGGACTAGTGCTCAGCAGTTCTTC. The gene calls are TRBV15 and TRBJ2-1; 8 bases are a match to TRBD2. Trimming cost V 5 bases and J 11 bases; bases outside gene matches: 8. CDR3 size: 13 residues. From germline, CDR1 is LNHNV and CDR2 YYDKDF (reference sequence).

On this clonotype: A single base separates this from a much larger clone, so it may be a read error. This chain connects TRBV29-1 to TRBJ2-1; 7 bases line up with TRBD2. CDR3 size: 15 residues. With V trimmed by 3 bases and J by 6 bases, 11 bases remained unmatched. Germline CDR1 and CDR2: SQVTM and ANQGSEA. The CDR3 here is CSVEVGLVGGNEQFF. The DNA for the CDR3 is TGCAGCGTTGAGGTAGGACTAGTGGGAGGCAATGAGCAGTTCTTC.

This clonotype was detected only a few times. This rearrangement joins TRBV5-1 to TRBJ2-2; D may be TRBD1 or TRBD2 (5 bases each). The length of the CDR3 is 14 residues. The germline V gene encodes CDR1 SGHRS and CDR2 YFSETQ. V dropped 4 bases and J dropped 8 bases, with 15 bases sitting between them. This CDR3 reads CASSEGPGPGELFF. DNA of the CDR3: TGCGCCAGCAGCGAGGGACCGGGTCCGGGGGAGCTGTTTTTT.

There are a few counts of this clonotype. The chain recombines TRBV28 with TRBJ1-1, with D unclear. V was shortened by 4 bases and J by 0 bases, with 6 bases between the two germline ends. Germline values: CDR1 MDHEN, CDR2 SYDVKM. The CDR3 contains 13 residues. CDR3 loop: CASSSVMNTEAFF. CDR3 DNA sequence: TGTGCCAGCAGTTCTGTGATGAACACTGAAGCTTTCTTT.

The chain carries TRBV3-1 and TRBJ1-1, with D perhaps TRBD1 (5 bases). V was clipped by 1 base and J by 6 bases, with 9 bases between them. This CDR3 is 13 amino acids long. CDR1 LGHDT and CDR2 YNNKEL come from the germline V gene (reference sequence). The DNA of the CDR3 is TGTGCCAGCAGCCAAGCCCGGGGGGCTGAAGCTTTCTTT. This gives the protein CASSQARGAEAFF. The entire variable domain, with the rest obtained from reference TRBV3-1 and TRBJ1-1, is as follows: DTAVSQTPKYLVTQMGNDKSIKCEQNLGHDTMYWYKQDSKKFLKIMFSYNNKELIINETVPNRFSPKSPDKAHLNLHINSLELGDSAVYFCASSQARGAEAFFGQGTRLTVV.

The chain has TRBV5-1 and TRBJ2-1, with 10 bases identical to TRBD2. The CDR3 has 15 residues. Per the germline V gene, CDR1 is SGHRS and CDR2 is YFSETQ. V shed 1 base and J 6 bases; nucleotides not matched to a gene: 4. DNA of the CDR3: TGCGCCAGCAGCTTGCCACTAGCGGGAATCAATGAGCAGTTCTTC. Translating gives CASSLPLAGINEQFF.

This clonotype appeared a few times. This chain connects TRBV6-2 or TRBV6-3 to TRBJ2-1, with 11 nucleotides matching TRBD2. This CDR3 spans 20 amino acids. V lost 7 bases, J lost 3 bases, and 20 bases stayed unmatched. Germline values: CDR1 MNHEY, CDR2 SVGEGT. The chain's CDR3 is CASTEGWEYRGTSGYNEQFF. The DNA for the CDR3 is TGTGCCAGCACCGAGGGATGGGAGTATAGAGGGACTAGCGGCTACAATGAGCAGTTCTTC.

V gene TRBV5-1 combines with J gene TRBJ1-1; possible D gene TRBD1, 5 bases. The germline V gene has CDR1 SGHRS and CDR2 YFSETQ. This CDR3 comprises 16 residues. Deletions cut 4 bases from V and 1 base from J, with 17 bases between. The CDR3 sequence is CASSPGVGGSNTEAFF. The CDR3 bases are TGCGCCAGCAGCCCTGGGGTGGGGGGTTCGAACACTGAAGCTTTCTTT.